This is a list of T cell receptor beta chains from one sample in a study of blood T cell repertoires in COVID-19. Produced via immunoSEQ multiplex PCR; TCRdb's table is partial and in-frame only. This table holds roughly 200,000 clones, around 90% found once. Sequencing was performed on peripheral blood. The receptor set was obtained from a man aged 55 to 69 with acute or convalescent COVID-19. Each CDR3 is given with its conserved first and last residue. The D gene is left open where the match is weak. Rows give clone size only sometimes, using once, few, many, or a class for an expanded clone.

>TRBJ2-5|.|TRBV20-1|.
CSAGLRETQYF
TGCAGTGCCGGACTTAGGGAGACCCAGTACTTC
>TRBJ1-5|.|TRBV27|.
CASSLAGSWQPQHF
TGTGCCAGCAGTCTCGCCGGGTCATGGCAGCCCCAGCATTTT
>TRBJ2-3|.|TRBV19|.
CASKRAAGIPDTQYF
TGTGCCAGTAAGCGGGCGGCAGGGATACCGGATACGCAGTATTTT
>TRBJ2-6|.|TRBV3-1/TRBV3-2|.
CASSLPGHKTVSGANVLTF
TGTGCCAGCAGCCTCCCGGGACACAAGACCGTCTCTGGGGCCAACGTCCTGACTTTC
>TRBJ2-1|.|TRBV9|once
CASSPPTASRTYNEQFF
TGTGCCAGCAGCCCTCCTACCGCTAGTCGCACCTACAATGAGCAGTTCTTC
>TRBJ1-4|.|TRBV5-5|.
CASSLWGGLTNEKLFF
TGTGCCAGCAGCTTGTGGGGGGGATTAACTAATGAAAAACTGTTTTTT
>TRBJ2-3|.|TRBV14|.
CASSQGRGYINTQYF
TGTGCCAGCAGCCAGGGGCGGGGTTACATAAATACGCAGTATTTT
>TRBJ1-4|.|TRBV19|.
CASSPRDKNEKLFF
TGTGCCAGTAGCCCCCGGGACAAGAATGAAAAACTGTTTTTT
>TRBJ1-6|TRBD1|TRBV2|.
CASSEGDRGSPLHF
TGTGCCAGCAGTGAAGGGGACAGGGGGTCACCCCTCCACTTT
>TRBJ1-4|TRBD1|TRBV7-3|once
CASSLRGTDNEKLFF
TGTGCCAGCAGCTTAAGAGGGACAGATAATGAAAAACTGTTTTTT
>TRBJ2-4|TRBD2|TRBV19|.
CASSTALAGGDLAKNIQYF
TGTGCCAGTAGTACCGCCCTAGCGGGGGGGGACTTAGCCAAAAACATTCAGTACTTC
>TRBJ1-1|.|TRBV7-2|.
CASRLQMNTEAFF
TGTGCCAGCAGGTTACAGATGAACACTGAAGCTTTCTTT
>TRBJ1-1|TRBD1|TRBV30|.
CAWSFTGGTGAFF
TGTGCCTGGAGTTTCACAGGGGGCACCGGGGCTTTCTTT
>TRBJ1-5|.|TRBV19|few
CASSMWYEDNQPQHF
TGTGCCAGTAGTATGTGGTACGAGGACAATCAGCCCCAGCATTTT
>TRBJ1-4|.|TRBV27|.
CASSLSPATANEKLFF
TGTGCCAGCAGTCTGAGCCCGGCGACAGCTAATGAAAAACTGTTTTTT
>TRBJ2-1|TRBD2|TRBV9|.
CASSVDSGKDNEQFF
TGTGCCAGCAGCGTAGATAGCGGGAAGGACAATGAGCAGTTCTTC
>TRBJ2-1|.|TRBV24-1|once
CATSDFGQGNMNEQFF
TGTGCCACCAGTGATTTCGGGCAGGGGAATATGAATGAGCAGTTCTTC
>TRBJ2-7|.|TRBV5-6|.
CASSLSSYEQYF
TGTGCCAGCAGCTTGTCTAGCTACGAGCAGTACTTC
>TRBJ2-3|TRBD1|TRBV24-1|.
CATSDRTGTDTQYF
TGTGCCACCAGTGACAGGACAGGTACAGATACGCAGTATTTT
>TRBJ1-5|.|TRBV6-1|.
CASSEQPREPQHF
TGTGCCAGCAGTGAACAGCCCAGGGAGCCCCAGCATTTT
>TRBJ1-2|.|TRBV7-2|few
CATQPPGQGDGYTF
TGTGCCACCCAGCCACCCGGACAAGGAGATGGCTACACCTTC
>TRBJ1-1|TRBD1|TRBV9|.
CASSARTGGYMNTEAFF
TGTGCCAGCAGCGCGAGGACAGGGGGTTACATGAACACTGAAGCTTTCTTT
>TRBJ2-3|.|TRBV12-3/TRBV12-4|once
CASSGSPTDTQYF
TGTGCCAGCAGCGGGAGTCCCACAGATACGCAGTATTTT
>TRBJ1-4|.|TRBV7-3|.
CASRNPGGGEKLFF
TGTGCCAGCAGGAACCCCGGAGGTGGCGAAAAACTGTTTTTT
>TRBJ2-7|.|TRBV7-9|.
CASSLGGRGSYEQYF
TGTGCCAGCAGCTTGGGCGGCAGGGGCTCCTACGAGCAGTACTTC
>TRBJ2-7|TRBD1|TRBV6-5|.
CASSNPGQSSYEQYF
TGTGCCAGCAGCAACCCGGGACAGTCCTCCTACGAGCAGTACTTC
>TRBJ1-5|TRBD1|TRBV2|.
CASRRAGTGALSNQPQHF
TGTGCCAGCAGGCGAGCTGGGACAGGGGCCCTAAGCAATCAGCCCCAGCATTTT
>TRBJ2-3|.|TRBV5-1|.
CASSSTQGGDTQYF
TGCGCCAGCAGCTCGACACAGGGGGGGGATACGCAGTATTTT
>TRBJ2-2|.|TRBV5-3|.
CARSLARGGTGELFF
TGTGCCAGAAGCTTGGCACGCGGCGGCACCGGGGAGCTGTTTTTT
>TRBJ1-1|.|TRBV29-1|once
CSVLAQLNTEAFF
TGCAGCGTTCTAGCCCAGCTCAACACTGAAGCTTTCTTT
>TRBJ2-7|TRBD2|TRBV19|.
CASSGLAGPYEQYF
TGTGCCAGTAGCGGACTAGCGGGGCCGTACGAGCAGTACTTC
>TRBJ2-1|TRBD2|TRBV3-1/TRBV3-2|.
CASSQVTSGDGPNNEQFF
TGTGCCAGCAGCCAAGTTACTAGCGGGGACGGACCTAACAATGAGCAGTTCTTC
>TRBJ1-1|TRBD1|TRBV19|.
CASLRQGEAFF
TGTGCCAGTCTCCGACAGGGAGAAGCTTTCTTT
>TRBJ2-1|.|TRBV2|.
CASSDLGSPYNEQFF
TGTGCCAGCAGTGACTTGGGGAGTCCCTACAATGAGCAGTTCTTC
>TRBJ2-1|TRBD2|TRBV15|.
CATSRDRLAGGRNEQFF
TGTGCCACCAGCAGAGATAGACTAGCGGGGGGTCGGAACGAGCAGTTCTTC
>TRBJ2-3|.|TRBV12-3/TRBV12-4|.
CASSWDWGDTQYF
TGTGCCAGCAGTTGGGACTGGGGGGATACGCAGTATTTT
>TRBJ2-1|.|TRBV28|few
CASSPPYNEQFF
TGTGCCAGCAGTCCCCCGTACAATGAGCAGTTCTTC
>TRBJ1-2|TRBD1|TRBV6-5|.
CASSRDSPLYGYTF
TGTGCCAGCAGTAGGGACAGCCCCCTCTATGGCTACACCTTC
>TRBJ2-3|TRBD2|TRBV9|.
CASSAGLAGGYTRTQYF
TGTGCCAGCAGCGCAGGACTAGCGGGGGGGTACACACGTACGCAGTATTTT